This is a list of T cell receptor beta chains from one sample in a study of PD-1 blockade in mismatch repair-deficient tumors. Their antigens remain unidentified. Sequencing was performed with immunoSEQ multiplex PCR; in TCRdb, only in-frame clones are kept and a portion is missing. The sample contains around 14,000 clones, 84% of which appear only once. The sample consisted of cells cultured in vitro, taken from a patient treated with pembrolizumab. Receptors originate from an adult with mismatch repair-deficient cancer. Each CDR3 is given with its conserved first and last residue. D genes are given only for firm matches.

j_call,cdr3_length,d_call,v_call,cdr3_aa,cdr3_nt
TRBJ2-7,15,TRBD2,TRBV9,CASSAGLALMYEQYF,TGTGCCAGCAGCGCGGGACTAGCGCTGATGTACGAGCAGTACTTC
TRBJ1-2,17,.,TRBV9,CASSVGSLKWSNYGYTF,TGTGCCAGCAGCGTGGGCAGCCTCAAATGGTCTAACTATGGCTACACCTTC
TRBJ1-2,13,TRBD1,TRBV18,CASSPRTGSGYTF,TGTGCCAGCTCACCACGGACAGGGTCCGGCTACACCTTC
TRBJ2-7,14,.,TRBV27,CASSPLGQAYEQYF,TGTGCCAGCAGTCCGCTGGGACAAGCCTACGAGCAGTACTTC
TRBJ2-7,15,TRBD2,TRBV18,CASSPRTSGLDEQYF,TGTGCCAGCTCACCGAGGACTAGCGGGTTGGACGAGCAGTACTTC
TRBJ2-5,17,.,TRBV21-1,CASSKVSQGLSGETQYF,TGTGCCAGCAGCAAAGTTAGCCAGGGATTAAGTGGGGAGACCCAGTACTTC
TRBJ2-5,14,TRBD1,TRBV29-1,CSVEPSGQEETQYF,TGCAGCGTTGAGCCCAGCGGACAGGAAGAGACCCAGTACTTC
TRBJ2-2,14,TRBD1,TRBV18,CASSPTGITGELFF,TGTGCCAGCTCACCGACAGGGATAACCGGGGAGCTGTTTTTT
TRBJ2-4,14,.,TRBV7-9,CASSLSEMENIQYF,TGTGCCAGCAGCTTAAGCGAGATGGAGAACATTCAGTACTTC
TRBJ1-5,18,.,TRBV21-1,CASSKDNGGLGKGQPQHF,TGTGCCAGCAGCAAAGATAATGGGGGCTTAGGGAAAGGTCAGCCCCAGCATTTT
TRBJ1-6,14,.,TRBV6-1,CASSVIGSNSPLHF,TGTGCCAGCAGTGTCATTGGGAGTAATTCACCCCTCCACTTT
TRBJ2-7,16,TRBD2,TRBV7-9,CASSPGLAGGYHEQYF,TGTGCCAGCAGCCCTGGACTAGCGGGAGGGTACCACGAGCAGTACTTC
TRBJ2-7,14,TRBD1,TRBV7-9,CASSSWDRGYEQYF,TGTGCCAGCAGCTCCTGGGACAGGGGCTACGAGCAGTACTTC
TRBJ2-2,17,TRBD1,TRBV28,CASSLSTGTGSTGELFF,TGTGCCAGCAGTTTGAGCACCGGGACAGGGTCTACCGGGGAGCTGTTTTTT
TRBJ2-2,13,.,TRBV7-9,CASKLAYTGELFF,TGTGCCAGCAAACTAGCATACACCGGGGAGCTGTTTTTT
TRBJ2-5,12,.,TRBV5-1,CASSLPKETQYF,TGCGCCAGCAGCTTGCCGAAAGAGACCCAGTACTTC
TRBJ1-2,16,TRBD1,TRBV27,CASSFNWGQGNYGYTF,TGTGCCAGCAGCTTTAATTGGGGACAGGGGAATTATGGCTACACCTTC